Sequencing of this T cell receptor (beta chain) was carried out in a study of blood T cell repertoires in COVID-19. Study summary: PBMCs, B-cell-depleted T cells, or T cells provided the cDNA or gDNA that made up the material.

The authors' processing: Reference gene primer amplification yielded estimated nucleated cell counts. Here immunoSEQ multiplex PCR was the method, and the copy in TCRdb shows in-frame clones only, minus some. V and J calls and clone size are those listed in that table; D and trimming were worked out from the DNA. Found here are a few hundred thousand clones, more than 75% of them singletons; the top ten hold about 1.7%. The ends were cut back, 6 bases at V and 2 bases at J, with 11 bases in the middle. The CDR3 is 14 amino acids. Germline CDR1 MNHEY, CDR2 SVGEGT. Symptom resolution, clearance, or two negative PCRs marked the recovered donors of Cohort 3.

The V call is TRBV6-2 or TRBV6-3, the J call TRBJ1-3, with D possibly TRBD1 on 6 matching bases. This TCR was recovered from a woman aged 40-49 years who had recovered from COVID-19. Sequencing input: PBMCs or T cells enriched from blood (not recorded which). CDR3 sequence: CASSYTGPGNTIYF. CDR3 in DNA: TGTGCCAGCAGCTATACAGGGCCTGGAAACACCATATATTTT.